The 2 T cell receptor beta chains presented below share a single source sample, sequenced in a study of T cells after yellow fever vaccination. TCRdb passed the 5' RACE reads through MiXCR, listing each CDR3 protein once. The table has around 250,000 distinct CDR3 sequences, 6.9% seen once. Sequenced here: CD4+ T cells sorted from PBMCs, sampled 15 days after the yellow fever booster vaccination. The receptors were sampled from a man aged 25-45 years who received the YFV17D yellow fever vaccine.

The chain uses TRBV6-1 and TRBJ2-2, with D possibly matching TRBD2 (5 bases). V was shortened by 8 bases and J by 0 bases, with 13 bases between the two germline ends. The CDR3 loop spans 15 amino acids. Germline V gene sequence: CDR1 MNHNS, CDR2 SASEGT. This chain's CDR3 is CASSWARANTGELFF. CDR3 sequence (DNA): TGTGCCAGCTCTTGGGCGAGGGCGAACACCGGGGAGCTGTTTTTT.

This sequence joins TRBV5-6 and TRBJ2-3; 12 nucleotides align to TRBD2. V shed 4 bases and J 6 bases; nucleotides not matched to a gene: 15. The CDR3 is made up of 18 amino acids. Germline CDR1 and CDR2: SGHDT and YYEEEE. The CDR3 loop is CASSLRTSGKVISDTQYF. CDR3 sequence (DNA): TGTGCCAGCAGCCTACGGACTAGCGGGAAGGTTATCTCTGATACGCAGTATTTT.